These T cell receptor beta chains were read from a single sample in a study of blood T cells in healthy people across ages. TCRdb used MiXCR to reprocess the 5' RACE reads, holding one entry per CDR3 protein. The sample carries 500,000 to 700,000 distinct CDR3 sequences, 25% to 35% recorded once. Sequenced sample: blood. The receptors stem from a woman of 80 years or more in good health. Both conserved end residues are part of each CDR3. The D gene is left open where the match is weak. Expanded clones get a size class; other rows say once, few or many, or leave the size out.

clone_size	j_call	v_call	d_call	cdr3_aa	cdr3_nt
many	TRBJ2-1	TRBV15	.	CATSRDRGYNEQFF	TGTGCCACCAGCAGAGATCGGGGATACAATGAGCAGTTCTTC
many	TRBJ2-1	TRBV3-1	TRBD2	CASSPGLAGGSEQFF	TGTGCCAGCAGCCCCGGACTAGCGGGGGGGTCTGAGCAGTTCTTC
many	TRBJ2-7	TRBV7-2	.	CASSSRISYEQYF	TGTGCCAGCAGCTCCCGGATCTCCTACGAGCAGTACTTC
.	TRBJ2-7	TRBV7-9	.	CASSLDRAYVEQYF	TGTGCCAGCAGCTTAGACAGGGCCTATGTCGAGCAGTACTTC
.	TRBJ1-1	TRBV10-3	TRBD1	CAIGGQPNTEAFF	TGTGCCATCGGGGGACAGCCCAACACTGAAGCTTTCTTT
.	TRBJ2-7	TRBV7-2	.	CASSLVADSGYEQYF	TGTGCCAGCAGCTTAGTCGCTGACAGCGGCTACGAGCAGTACTTC
many	TRBJ1-2	TRBV4-3	.	CASSQGLSNSYGYTF	TGCGCCAGCAGCCAAGGATTATCTAACAGCTATGGCTACACCTTC
few	TRBJ1-1	TRBV4-2	.	CASRPEGNRNTEAFF	TGTGCCAGCAGGCCGGAGGGAAACAGAAACACTGAAGCTTTCTTT
.	TRBJ2-7	TRBV6-1	TRBD2	CASSNGLAGDYEQYF	TGTGCCAGCAGTAACGGACTAGCGGGAGACTACGAGCAGTACTTC
.	TRBJ2-3	TRBV12-3/TRBV12-4	.	CASSFGTELTDTQYF	TGTGCCAGCAGTTTTGGCACGGAGTTAACAGATACGCAGTATTTT
many	TRBJ2-4	TRBV6-5	.	CASTAGTQNIQYF	TGTGCCAGCACCGCCGGGACACAAAACATTCAGTACTTC
.	TRBJ2-1	TRBV7-6	TRBD2	CASSFRLSGGNSYNEQFF	TGTGCCAGCAGCTTCCGCCTTAGCGGGGGGAACTCCTACAATGAGCAGTTCTTC
once	TRBJ2-3	TRBV12-3/TRBV12-4	TRBD1	CASSRDGTGGRDTQYF	TGTGCCAGCAGTCGAGATGGGACAGGGGGCAGAGATACGCAGTATTTT
many	TRBJ2-3	TRBV14	.	CASSPWGYTDTQYF	TGTGCCAGCAGCCCTTGGGGTTACACAGATACGCAGTATTTT
.	TRBJ1-2	TRBV30	.	CAWSVTANYGYTF	TGTGCCTGGAGTGTTACAGCTAACTATGGCTACACCTTC
many	TRBJ1-2	TRBV5-1	TRBD1	CASSGTGGWYGYTF	TGCGCCAGCAGCGGAACAGGGGGCTGGTATGGCTACACCTTC
.	TRBJ1-2	TRBV10-3	.	CAVSNLWGYTF	TGTGCCGTCAGTAACCTATGGGGCTACACCTTC
.	TRBJ1-2	TRBV9	TRBD1	CASSERDRGLAHTF	TGTGCCAGCAGCGAGAGGGACAGGGGATTGGCGCACACCTTC
.	TRBJ1-1	TRBV12-3/TRBV12-4	.	CASRTDVDTEAFF	TGTGCCAGCAGGACGGACGTAGACACTGAAGCTTTCTTT
many	TRBJ2-3	TRBV5-6	.	CASSFLRGLTGADTQYF	TGTGCCAGCAGCTTTCTTCGGGGCCTTACGGGAGCAGATACGCAGTATTTT
.	TRBJ2-5	TRBV18	.	CASSPKTGETQYF	TGTGCCAGCTCACCAAAGACAGGAGAGACCCAGTACTTC
.	TRBJ2-7	TRBV6-5	.	CASSQDLTYYEQYF	TGTGCCAGCAGCCAGGACTTGACCTACTACGAGCAGTACTTC
few	TRBJ2-1	TRBV20-1	TRBD2	CSASSGLAGVYGEQFF	TGCAGTGCTAGTAGCGGACTAGCGGGAGTTTACGGTGAGCAGTTCTTC
many	TRBJ1-1	TRBV28	.	CASRITRDIFYMNTEAFF	TGTGCCAGCAGGATCACCCGGGACATCTTTTACATGAACACTGAAGCTTTCTTT
.	TRBJ2-7	TRBV20-1	TRBD1	CSAATGQLSEQYF	TGCAGTGCCGCAACGGGACAGCTGTCTGAGCAGTACTTC